This T cell receptor beta chain was captured by sequencing in a study of control samples from healthy donors and cancer patients. Profiled with immunoSEQ multiplex PCR; TCRdb holds only in-frame clones, not every one. Of 150,000 to 200,000 clones detected, over 85% appear once; the ten largest clones hold 1.4%. The sequenced sample consisted of blood. The source of this sequence is a man aged 25 to 40 in good health.

DNA for the CDR3: TGTGCCAGCCAGATTGCGACAGGTAAAAATCAGCCCCAGCATTTT. This gives the protein CASQIATGKNQPQHF. The V and J genes are TRBV19 and TRBJ1-5; tentatively, D is TRBD1 (6 bases). The CDR3 loop spans 15 amino acids. Trimming cost V 9 bases and J 4 bases, with 19 bases left between them. CDR1 and CDR2 from the germline V gene are LNHDA and SQIVND (reference sequence).